This T cell receptor (beta chain) was documented in a study of T cell repertoires in cytomegalovirus infection. Background on the study: Shared public TCR beta signatures pointed to both CMV infection and a matching HLA type. Study findings and constraints: It was HLA-C-restricted CMV-specific TCR beta clonotypes that dominated the response ex vivo.

V shed 2 bases, J shed 16 bases, and the junction held 2 bases outside the gene matches. Germline lookup yields CDR1 SGHRS and CDR2 YFSETQ. This CDR3 spans 10 amino acids. This clonotype was detected a few times. The antigen is unknown. TCRdb recomputed calls from the reads with MiXCR, one row per CDR3 protein. This table has approximately 400,000 distinct CDR3 sequences, around 32% appearing once. The V gene is TRBV5-1, the J gene TRBJ2-1; 8 bases are a match to TRBD1. This receptor was obtained from a human donor in good health (CMV status not recorded). Some clones in this sample may be carry-over from other donors' samples. The sequencing sample was made of PBMCs. Written as DNA, the CDR3 is TGCGCCAGCAGCTTCCAGGGGGCTTTCTTC. Its translation is CASSFQGAFF.